Presented here are 6 T cell receptor beta chains from one specimen sequenced in a study of T cell responses to AZD1222 COVID-19 vaccine. The method was immunoSEQ multiplex PCR; TCRdb's version includes in-frame clones alone and lacks a portion of them. The data show roughly 190,000 clones, 90% to 95% seen once. Specimen: peripheral blood, collected 28 days after the second AZD1222 dose. The receptors derive from an adult who received the AZD1222 COVID-19 vaccine.

V gene TRBV7-2 combines with J gene TRBJ1-2; D gene unclear. The CDR3 is made up of 13 amino acids. V was cut by 0 bases and J by 8 bases, with 10 bases left in between. Germline V lookup: CDR1 SGHTA, CDR2 FQGNSA. The CDR3 nucleotides read TGTGCCAGCAGCTTAGCAGGGATGGGCGGCTACACCTTC. Translating it yields CASSLAGMGGYTF.

The table lists this clone with a count of one. V usage is TRBV6-1 and J usage is TRBJ1-6, with D uncertain. CDR1 is MNHNS, CDR2 SASEGT, per germline. Trimming stripped 0 bases from V and 8 bases from J, with 14 bases between. This CDR3 has 16 residues. The CDR3 protein is CASSEAGQVGYSPLHF. CDR3 nucleotides: TGTGCCAGCAGTGAAGCCGGGCAGGTTGGATATTCACCCCTCCACTTT.

This clone was counted a single time. The chain joins TRBV10-1 to TRBJ1-5; 11 nucleotides match TRBD1. Germline V gives CDR1 WNHNN, CDR2 SYGVQD (reference sequence). The J segment lost 0 bases and the V segment lost 7 bases, leaving 8 bases of the junction unmatched. The CDR3 covers 17 residues. The CDR3 here is CASIEDRGHRSNQPQHF. CDR3 nucleotides: TGCGCCAGCATCGAGGACAGGGGGCATCGTAGCAATCAGCCCCAGCATTTT.

The rearrangement joins TRBV14 to TRBJ2-2; TRBD1 aligns across 7 bases. Trimming removed 3 bases from V and 7 bases from J; junction bases left unmatched: 8. CDR1 and CDR2 from the germline V gene are SGHDN and FVKESK. This CDR3 is built from 15 residues. CDR3 DNA: TGTGCCAGCAGCCACAGACAGGGAAGGAACGGGGAGCTGTTTTTT. Its protein product is CASSHRQGRNGELFF.

The chain is built from TRBV6-5 and TRBJ1-1, with 7 bases aligning to TRBD1. V lost 5 bases, J lost 4 bases, and 7 bases stayed unmatched. Germline V gene lookup returns CDR1 MNHEY and CDR2 SVGAGI. The length of the CDR3 is 14 residues. The CDR3 DNA sequence: TGTGCCAGCAGTCAACCGACAGGGCTCACTGAAGCTTTCTTT. It yields the protein CASSQPTGLTEAFF.

The chain carries TRBV12-3 or TRBV12-4 and TRBJ1-2; D not resolved. This CDR3 is built from 13 residues. Deletions cut 2 bases from V and 8 bases from J, with 12 bases between. The CDR3 spells CASSLSGSNGYTF. The DNA of the CDR3 is TGTGCCAGCAGTTTAAGCGGGTCGAACGGCTACACCTTC.